These T cell receptor beta chains were read from a single sample in a study of T cells in narcolepsy. Assay: immunoSEQ multiplex PCR; the TCRdb copy retains only in-frame clones and omits some. The sample yields roughly 20,000 clones, around 86% seen once. The sample comprised memory (CD45RA-) CD4+ T cells from blood. These receptors originate from a human donor in good health. Both conserved end residues are trimmed from each CDR3.

V gene,J gene,CDR3 protein
TRBV30,TRBJ1-1,AWRLGVRTEAF
TRBV10-3,TRBJ1-6,ATGNDQGNNSPLH
TRBV19,TRBJ1-4,ASTLFGGEKLF
TRBV27,TRBJ2-3,ASSLARGLGDTQY
TRBV29-1,TRBJ2-3,SVGGGTDTQY
TRBV18,TRBJ2-7,ASSPPFVNYEQY
TRBV5-5,TRBJ1-1,ASSYDDRGWTEAF
TRBV11-2,TRBJ2-1,ASSSGLAGVEQF
TRBV9,TRBJ1-1,ASSALTGEVPEAF
TRBV6-1,TRBJ1-3,ASSPTQAGNTIY
TRBV23-1,TRBJ2-5,ASSQPNPTSGSIWETQY
TRBV19,TRBJ2-5,ASSIRPGTPETQY
TRBV27,TRBJ2-7,ASSFLGGSSYEQY
TRBV5-6,TRBJ2-1,ASSWLGGGPEF
TRBV7-2,TRBJ1-2,ASSLALEGFAGYT
TRBV5-1,TRBJ2-1,ASSLDAGGPDEQF
TRBV6-6,TRBJ2-1,ASSYSRGERGNEQF
TRBV29-1,TRBJ1-5,SVGGAHSQPQH
TRBV5-4,TRBJ2-2,ASSPFSLRARRGNVGELF
TRBV27,TRBJ1-2,ASSRSGTGNYGYT
TRBV7-8,TRBJ1-1,ASNLGGENTEAF
TRBV6-5,TRBJ1-1,ASSYRQGAGGTEAF